Included here is one TCR beta chain sequence, with context. Its antigen is unknown. These data are taken from a study of CD8+ T cells in alopecia areata. About the research overall: Among treated patients, oral tofacitinib was administered at 5 to 10 mg twice daily.

cDNA prepared by RNA extraction and subsequent reverse transcription served as the template for sequencing. Data came from immunoSEQ multiplex PCR; TCRdb stores just in-frame clones and leaves some out. The sample carries over 200,000 clones, roughly 64% recorded once. The CDR3 runs to 13 residues. Germline V gives CDR1 GTSNPN, CDR2 SVGIG (reference sequence). Trimming took 3 bases from V and 1 from J, leaving 9 bases between them. Study-level results: There were many expanded lesional clones persisting in scalp and blood during tofacitinib. Sequence data from scalp samples additionally include resident alphabeta T cells of normal skin.

Treatment described: oral pan-JAK inhibitor, 5-10 mg twice daily. This chain links TRBV30 with TRBJ1-1; weak D call: TRBD1 (5 bases). This receptor was taken from a human donor with alopecia areata. Specimen: CD4+ T cells sorted from blood, collected at week 4, from a patient treated with tofacitinib. The CDR3 nucleotides read TGTGCCTGGAGGTGGGGCAGGAACACTGAAGCTTTCTTT. Translating gives CAWRWGRNTEAFF.